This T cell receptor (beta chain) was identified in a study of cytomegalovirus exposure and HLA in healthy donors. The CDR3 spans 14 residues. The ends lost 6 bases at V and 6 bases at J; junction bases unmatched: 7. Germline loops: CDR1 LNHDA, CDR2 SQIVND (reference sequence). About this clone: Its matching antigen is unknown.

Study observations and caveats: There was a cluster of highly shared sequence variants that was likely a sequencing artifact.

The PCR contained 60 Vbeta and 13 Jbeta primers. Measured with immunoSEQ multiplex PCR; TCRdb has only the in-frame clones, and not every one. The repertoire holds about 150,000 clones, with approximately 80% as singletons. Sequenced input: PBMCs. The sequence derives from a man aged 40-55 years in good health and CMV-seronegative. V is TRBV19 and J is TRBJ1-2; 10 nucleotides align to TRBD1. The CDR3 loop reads CASRRDRGWDGYTF. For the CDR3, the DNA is TGTGCCAGTAGAAGGGACAGGGGTTGGGATGGCTACACCTTC.